Sequencing of this T cell receptor (beta chain) was carried out in a study of early T cells in non-severe SARS-CoV-2 infection. Individual cDNA molecules were tagged with unique molecular identifiers. TCRdb used MiXCR to reprocess the 5' RACE reads, holding one entry per CDR3 protein. The data show 60,000 to 75,000 distinct CDR3 sequences, approximately 10% seen once. The CDR3 totals 12 residues. Between the trimmed V and J ends, which lost 0 bases and 12 bases, there was a span of 12 bases. The germline gives CDR1 DFQATT, CDR2 SNEGSKA (reference sequence). This clonotype showed up just a few times. The chain combines TRBV20-1 with TRBJ2-1; D is perhaps TRBD2 (5 bases). Sequenced material: whole blood, taken at baseline. The clonotype comes from an adult who was a healthcare worker with PCR-confirmed SARS-CoV-2 infection or an uninfected control (not recorded which). The CDR3 spells CSAREVLDWQFF. Written as DNA, the CDR3 is TGCAGTGCTAGAGAGGTCCTGGACTGGCAGTTCTTC.